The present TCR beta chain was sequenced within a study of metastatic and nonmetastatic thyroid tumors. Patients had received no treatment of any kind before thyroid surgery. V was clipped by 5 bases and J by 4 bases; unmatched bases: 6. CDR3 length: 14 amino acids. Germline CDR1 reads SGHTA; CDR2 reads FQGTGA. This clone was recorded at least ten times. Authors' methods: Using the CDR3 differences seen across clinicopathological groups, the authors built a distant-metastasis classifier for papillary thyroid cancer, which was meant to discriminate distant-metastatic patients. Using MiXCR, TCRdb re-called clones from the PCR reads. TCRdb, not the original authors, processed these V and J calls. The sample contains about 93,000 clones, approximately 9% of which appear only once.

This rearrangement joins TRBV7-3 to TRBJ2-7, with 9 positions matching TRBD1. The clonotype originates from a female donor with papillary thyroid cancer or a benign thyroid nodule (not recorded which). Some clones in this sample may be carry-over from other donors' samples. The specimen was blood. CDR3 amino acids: CASSDGTGRYEQYF. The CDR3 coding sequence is TGTGCCAGCAGCGACGGGACAGGGCGTTACGAGCAGTACTTC.